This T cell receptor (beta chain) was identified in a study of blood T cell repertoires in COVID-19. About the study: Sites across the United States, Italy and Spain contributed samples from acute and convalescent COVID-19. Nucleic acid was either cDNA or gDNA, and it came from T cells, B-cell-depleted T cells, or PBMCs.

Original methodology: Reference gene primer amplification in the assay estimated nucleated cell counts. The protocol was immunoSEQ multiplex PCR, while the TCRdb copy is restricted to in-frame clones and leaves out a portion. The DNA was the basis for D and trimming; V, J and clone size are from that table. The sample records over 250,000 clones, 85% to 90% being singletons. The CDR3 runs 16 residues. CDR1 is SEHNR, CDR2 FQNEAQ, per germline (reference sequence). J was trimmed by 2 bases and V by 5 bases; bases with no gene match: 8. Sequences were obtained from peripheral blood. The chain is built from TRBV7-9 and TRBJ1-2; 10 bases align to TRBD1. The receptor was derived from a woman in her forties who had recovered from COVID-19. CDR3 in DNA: TGTGCCAGCAGCCCCCACCCGGGACAGGGGAACTATGGCTACACCTTC. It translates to CASSPHPGQGNYGYTF.